This T cell receptor (beta chain) originates from a study of T cell repertoires in cytomegalovirus infection. TCRdb passed the reads through MiXCR, listing each CDR3 protein once. The data show approximately 550,000 distinct CDR3 sequences, about 17% seen once. Sequencing input: CD8+ T cells from PBMCs. This clonotype was sampled from a human donor in good health (CMV status not recorded). Some clones in this sample may be carry-over from other donors' samples.

DNA of the CDR3: TGTGCCATCAGTGACCTGACAGGGGGCGGTGAGACCCAGTACTTC. Translating it yields CAISDLTGGGETQYF. This chain uses TRBV10-3 with TRBJ2-5, with 10 bases identical to TRBD1. Germline CDR1 and CDR2: ENHRY and SYGVKD. The CDR3 has 15 amino acids. Losses at the gene ends were 3 bases for V and 5 bases for J; bases not matched to a gene: 6.